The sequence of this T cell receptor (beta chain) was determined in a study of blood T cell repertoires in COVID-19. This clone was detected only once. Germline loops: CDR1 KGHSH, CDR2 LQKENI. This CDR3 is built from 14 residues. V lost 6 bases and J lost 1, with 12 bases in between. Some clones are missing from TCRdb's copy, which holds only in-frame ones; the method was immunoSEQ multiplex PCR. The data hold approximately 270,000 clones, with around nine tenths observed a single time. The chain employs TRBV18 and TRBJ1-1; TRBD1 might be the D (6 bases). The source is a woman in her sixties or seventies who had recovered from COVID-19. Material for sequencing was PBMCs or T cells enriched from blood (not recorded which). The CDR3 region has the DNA TGTGCCAGCTCGCGCAGGGGCAGGAACACTGAAGCTTTCTTT. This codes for CASSRRGRNTEAFF.